The T cell receptor beta chain described here comes from a study of metastatic and nonmetastatic thyroid tumors. The wider study: The study looked at repertoires side by side in blood and in tumor or nodule tissue from malignant and benign thyroid patients. Study results and caveats: Malignant tumors reportedly showed significantly higher TCR beta diversity than benign nodules in both blood and tumor.

Comment on this clone: Its antigen is currently unknown.

In the original analysis: The study built a papillary thyroid cancer distant-metastasis classifier from CDR3 differences across clinicopathological groups. TCRdb re-called clones via MiXCR from the PCR reads. These V and J calls rely on TCRdb rather than the paper's analysis. Among under 25,000 clones listed, about 30% were seen once. No treatment of any kind had been given to any patient before thyroid surgery. The CDR3 spans 14 residues. Trimming at V came to 4 bases and at J to 5 bases, leaving 7 bases not matched to a gene. Germline V gene lookup returns CDR1 SGHRS and CDR2 YFSETQ. V gene TRBV5-1 combines with J gene TRBJ2-5; 8 bases are a match to TRBD1. This sequence originates from a female donor with papillary thyroid cancer or a benign thyroid nodule (not recorded which). Some clones in this sample may be carry-over from other donors' samples. Sequencing used blood. CDR3 DNA: TGCGCCAGCAGCCGGGGACAGGAAGGGGAGACCCAGTACTTC. Its protein product is CASSRGQEGETQYF. The variable domain in full, completed from reference TRBV5-1 and TRBJ2-5, reads KAGVTQTPRYLIKTRGQQVTLSCSPISGHRSVSWYQQTPGQGLQFLFEYFSETQRNKGNFPGRFSGRQFSNSRSEMNVSTLELGDSALYLCASSRGQEGETQYFGPGTRLLVL.